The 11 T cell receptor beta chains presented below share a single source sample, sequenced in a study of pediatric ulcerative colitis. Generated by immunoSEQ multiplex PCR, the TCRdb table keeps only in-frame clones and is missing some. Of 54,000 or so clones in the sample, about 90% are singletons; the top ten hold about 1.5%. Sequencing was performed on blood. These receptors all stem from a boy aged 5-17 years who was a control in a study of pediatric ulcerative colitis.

The CDR3 spells CASSLDRAGEKLFF. CDR3 sequence (DNA): TGTGCCAGCAGTTTGGACAGGGCGGGTGAAAAACTGTTTTTT. The chain couples TRBV27 to TRBJ1-4; TRBD1 agrees at 8 bases. This CDR3 is 14 amino acids long. Germline V lookup: CDR1 MNHEY, CDR2 SMNVEV (reference sequence). The ends lost 3 bases at V and 7 bases at J; junction bases unmatched: 4.

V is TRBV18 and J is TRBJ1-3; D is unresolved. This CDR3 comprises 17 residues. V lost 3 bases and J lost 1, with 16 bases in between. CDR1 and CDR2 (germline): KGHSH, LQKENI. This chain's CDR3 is CASSPFERAKSGNTIYF. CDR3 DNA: TGTGCCAGCTCACCGTTTGAGAGGGCAAAGTCTGGAAACACCATATATTTT.

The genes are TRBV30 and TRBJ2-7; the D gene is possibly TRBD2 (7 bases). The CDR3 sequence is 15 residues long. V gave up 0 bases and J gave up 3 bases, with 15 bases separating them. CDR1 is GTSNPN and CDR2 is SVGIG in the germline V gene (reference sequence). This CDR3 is CAWSVGGGGSYEQYF. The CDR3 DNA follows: TGTGCCTGGAGTGTGGGGGGAGGGGGTAGCTACGAGCAGTACTTC.

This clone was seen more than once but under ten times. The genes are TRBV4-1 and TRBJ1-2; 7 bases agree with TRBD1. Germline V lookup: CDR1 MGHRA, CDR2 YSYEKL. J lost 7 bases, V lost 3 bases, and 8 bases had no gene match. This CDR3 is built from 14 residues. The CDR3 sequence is CASSHLRGTGGYTF. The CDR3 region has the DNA TGCGCCAGCAGCCACCTCAGGGGGACGGGTGGCTACACCTTC.

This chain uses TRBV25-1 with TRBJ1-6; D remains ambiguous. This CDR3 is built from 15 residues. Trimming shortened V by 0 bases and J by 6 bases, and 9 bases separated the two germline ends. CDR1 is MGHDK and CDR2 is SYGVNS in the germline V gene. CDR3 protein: CASSEYRAGNSPLHF. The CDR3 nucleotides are TGTGCCAGCAGTGAATACCGGGCGGGTAATTCACCCCTCCACTTT.

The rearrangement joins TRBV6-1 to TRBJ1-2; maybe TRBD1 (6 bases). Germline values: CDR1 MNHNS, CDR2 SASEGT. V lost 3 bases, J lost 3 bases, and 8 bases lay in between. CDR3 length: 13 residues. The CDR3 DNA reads TGTGCCAGCAGTGACAGGGGAGACTATGGCTACACCTTC. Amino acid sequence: CASSDRGDYGYTF.

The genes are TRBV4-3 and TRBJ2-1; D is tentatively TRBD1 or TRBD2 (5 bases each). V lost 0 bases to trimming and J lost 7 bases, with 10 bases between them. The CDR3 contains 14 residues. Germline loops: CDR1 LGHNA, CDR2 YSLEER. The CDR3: CASSQDWGMNEQFF. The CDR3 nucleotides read TGCGCCAGCAGCCAAGACTGGGGGATGAATGAGCAGTTCTTC.

The CDR3 loop is CASSSFQGRGNTIYF. The CDR3 nucleotides read TGTGCCAGTAGCTCATTTCAGGGGCGCGGAAACACCATATATTTT. The V gene is TRBV19, the J gene TRBJ1-3, with a weak D call TRBD1 (6 bases). Per germline, CDR1 LNHDA and CDR2 SQIVND (reference sequence). V lost 6 bases and J 4 bases, leaving 16 bases between the germline ends. This CDR3 has 15 amino acids.

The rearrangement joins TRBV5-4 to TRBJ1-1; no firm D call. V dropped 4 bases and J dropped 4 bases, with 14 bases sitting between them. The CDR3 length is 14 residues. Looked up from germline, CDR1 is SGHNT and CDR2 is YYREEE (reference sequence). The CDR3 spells CASSAVGVGTEAFF. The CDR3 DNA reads TGTGCCAGCAGCGCGGTCGGGGTAGGCACTGAAGCTTTCTTT.

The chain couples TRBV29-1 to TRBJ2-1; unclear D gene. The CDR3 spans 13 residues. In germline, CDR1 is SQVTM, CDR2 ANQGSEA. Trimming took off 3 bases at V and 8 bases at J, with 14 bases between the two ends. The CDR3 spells CSVDGATGDEQFF. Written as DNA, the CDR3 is TGCAGCGTTGACGGAGCGACGGGCGATGAGCAGTTCTTC.

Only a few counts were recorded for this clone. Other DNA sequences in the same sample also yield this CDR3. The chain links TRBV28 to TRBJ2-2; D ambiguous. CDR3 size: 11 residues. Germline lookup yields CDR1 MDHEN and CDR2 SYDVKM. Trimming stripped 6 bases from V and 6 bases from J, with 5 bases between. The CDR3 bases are TGTGCCAGCAGCTGGTCCGGGGAGCTGTTTTTT. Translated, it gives CASSWSGELFF.